The T cell receptor (beta chain) under discussion was sequenced for a study of T cell changes during pregnancy in multiple sclerosis. This clone was counted only a few times. Trimming took 8 bases from V and 3 from J, leaving 14 bases between them. The germline gives CDR1 WSHSY, CDR2 SAAADI. The CDR3 consists of 14 residues. The repertoire was sequenced with immunoSEQ multiplex PCR; TCRdb's copy has only in-frame clones and lacks some. Here the sample spans 80,000 to 130,000 clones, about 94% being singletons. V gene TRBV10-2 combines with J gene TRBJ1-3, with D possibly TRBD1 on 6 matching bases. This clonotype originated in a female donor with multiple sclerosis, enrolled in a pregnancy study. The sample in question was peripheral blood, obtained before pregnancy. CDR3 DNA: TGCGCCAGCTCCAGGGGCGCCGATGGAAACACCATATATTTT. Its translation: CASSRGADGNTIYF.